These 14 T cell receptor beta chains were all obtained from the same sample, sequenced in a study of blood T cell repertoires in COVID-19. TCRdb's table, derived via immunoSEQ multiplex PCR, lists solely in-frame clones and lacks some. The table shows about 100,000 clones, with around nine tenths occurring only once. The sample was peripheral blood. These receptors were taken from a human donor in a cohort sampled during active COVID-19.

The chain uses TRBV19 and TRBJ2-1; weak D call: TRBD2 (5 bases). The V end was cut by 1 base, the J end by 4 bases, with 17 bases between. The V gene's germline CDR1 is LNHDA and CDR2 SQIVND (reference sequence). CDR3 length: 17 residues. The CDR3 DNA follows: TGTGCCAGTAGTATAGTAGCCGGGAAAACTACGTACAATGAGCAGTTCTTC. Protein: CASSIVAGKTTYNEQFF.

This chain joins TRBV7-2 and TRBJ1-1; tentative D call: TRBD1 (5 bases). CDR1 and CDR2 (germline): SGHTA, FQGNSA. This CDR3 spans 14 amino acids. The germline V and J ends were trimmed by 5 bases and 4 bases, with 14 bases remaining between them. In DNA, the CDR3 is TGTGCCAGCAGCCTTTACGGGGGGGGCACTGAAGCTTTCTTT. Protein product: CASSLYGGGTEAFF.

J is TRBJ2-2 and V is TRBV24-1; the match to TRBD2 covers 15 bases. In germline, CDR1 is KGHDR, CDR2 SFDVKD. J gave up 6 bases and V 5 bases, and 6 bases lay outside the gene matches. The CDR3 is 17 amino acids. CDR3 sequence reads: CATSARGLAGGPGELFF. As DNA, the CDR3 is TGTGCCACCAGTGCCAGAGGACTAGCGGGAGGGCCCGGGGAGCTGTTTTTT.

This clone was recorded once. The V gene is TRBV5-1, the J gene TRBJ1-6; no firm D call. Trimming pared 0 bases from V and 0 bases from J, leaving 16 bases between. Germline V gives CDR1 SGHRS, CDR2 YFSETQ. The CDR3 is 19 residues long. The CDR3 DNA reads TGCGCCAGCAGCTTGGACCCGCTAGGAGAGAGCTCCTATAATTCACCCCTCCACTTT. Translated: CASSLDPLGESSYNSPLHF.

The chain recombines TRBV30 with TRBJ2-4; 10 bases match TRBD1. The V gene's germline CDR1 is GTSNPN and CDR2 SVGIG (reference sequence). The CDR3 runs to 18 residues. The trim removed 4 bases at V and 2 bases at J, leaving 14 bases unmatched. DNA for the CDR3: TGTGCCTGGACCCAAGCCCCGGGACAGGGGAAGTCCAAAAACATTCAGTACTTC. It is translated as CAWTQAPGQGKSKNIQYF.

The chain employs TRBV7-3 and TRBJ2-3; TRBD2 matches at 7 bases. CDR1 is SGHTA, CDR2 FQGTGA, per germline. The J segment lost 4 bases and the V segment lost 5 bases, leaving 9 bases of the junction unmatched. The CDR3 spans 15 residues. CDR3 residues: CASSPHAGVADTQYF. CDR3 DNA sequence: TGTGCCAGCAGCCCCCATGCGGGAGTTGCAGATACGCAGTATTTT.

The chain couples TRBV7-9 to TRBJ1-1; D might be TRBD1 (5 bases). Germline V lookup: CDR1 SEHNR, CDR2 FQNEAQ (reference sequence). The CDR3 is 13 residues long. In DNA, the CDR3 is TGTGACGTCGGGGGGATGATGAACACTGAAGCTTTCTTT. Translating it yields CDVGGMMNTEAFF.

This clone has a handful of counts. For the CDR3, the DNA is TGTGCCAGCAGCCCAGGACAGGGGTTTAGCTATGGCTACACCTTC. Translated: CASSPGQGFSYGYTF. The genes are TRBV5-4 and TRBJ1-2; 9 bases are a match to TRBD1. This CDR3 contains 15 residues. The germline gives CDR1 SGHNT, CDR2 YYREEE (reference sequence). The V gene end was trimmed by 4 bases and the J gene end by 4 bases; junction bases not matched to a gene: 8.

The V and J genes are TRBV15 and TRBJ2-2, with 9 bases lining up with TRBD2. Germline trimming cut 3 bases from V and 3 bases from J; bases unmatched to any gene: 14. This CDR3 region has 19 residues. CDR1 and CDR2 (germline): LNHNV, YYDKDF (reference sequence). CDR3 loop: CATSRGPFEREADTGELFF. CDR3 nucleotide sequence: TGTGCCACCAGCAGGGGGCCCTTTGAGCGGGAGGCGGACACCGGGGAGCTGTTTTTT.

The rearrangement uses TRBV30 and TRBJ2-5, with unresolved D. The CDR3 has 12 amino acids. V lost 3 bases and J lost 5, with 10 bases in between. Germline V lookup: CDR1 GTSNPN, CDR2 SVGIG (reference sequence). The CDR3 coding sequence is TGTGCCTGGAGGCTAGGCTGGGAGACCCAGTACTTC. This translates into CAWRLGWETQYF.

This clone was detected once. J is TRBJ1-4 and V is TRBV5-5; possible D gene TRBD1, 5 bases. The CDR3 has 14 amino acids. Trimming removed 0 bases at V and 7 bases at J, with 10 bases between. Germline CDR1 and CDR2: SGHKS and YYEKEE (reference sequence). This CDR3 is CASSLVGGGEKLFF. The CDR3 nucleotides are TGTGCCAGCAGCTTGGTTGGGGGAGGTGAAAAACTGTTTTTT.

CDR3 bases: TGTGCCAGCAGGGACAGGCCGGGGGACAATGAAAAACTGTTTTTT. Protein: CASRDRPGDNEKLFF. The chain recombines TRBV5-5 with TRBJ1-4, with TRBD1 identical over 7 bases. The V gene's germline CDR1 is SGHKS and CDR2 YYEKEE (reference sequence). Germline trimming cut 5 bases from V and 5 bases from J; bases unmatched to any gene: 9. The CDR3 contains 15 residues.

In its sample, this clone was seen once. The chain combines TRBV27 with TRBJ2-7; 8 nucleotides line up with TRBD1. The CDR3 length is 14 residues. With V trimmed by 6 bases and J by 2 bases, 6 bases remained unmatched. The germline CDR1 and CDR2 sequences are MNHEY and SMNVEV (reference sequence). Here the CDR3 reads CASRTTGAPYEQYF. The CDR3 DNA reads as TGTGCCAGCAGGACGACAGGGGCGCCCTACGAGCAGTACTTC.

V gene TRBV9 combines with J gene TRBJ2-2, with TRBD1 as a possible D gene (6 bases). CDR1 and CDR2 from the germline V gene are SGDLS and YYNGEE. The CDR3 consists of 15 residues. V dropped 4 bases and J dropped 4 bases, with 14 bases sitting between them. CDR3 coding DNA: TGTGCCAGCAGCCCTCGGGACACAGCCACCGGGGAGCTGTTTTTT. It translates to CASSPRDTATGELFF.